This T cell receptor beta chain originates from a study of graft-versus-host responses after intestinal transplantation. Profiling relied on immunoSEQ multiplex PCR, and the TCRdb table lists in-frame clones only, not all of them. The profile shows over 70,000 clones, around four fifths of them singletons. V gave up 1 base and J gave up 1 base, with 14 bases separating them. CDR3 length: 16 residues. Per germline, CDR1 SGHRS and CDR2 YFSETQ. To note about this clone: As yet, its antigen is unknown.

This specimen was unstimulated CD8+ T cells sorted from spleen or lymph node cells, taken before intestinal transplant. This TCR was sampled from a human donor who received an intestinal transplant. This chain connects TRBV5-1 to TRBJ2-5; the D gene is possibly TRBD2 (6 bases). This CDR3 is CASSLRGGHFQETQYF. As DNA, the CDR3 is TGCGCCAGCAGCTTGAGGGGAGGACACTTCCAAGAGACCCAGTACTTC.